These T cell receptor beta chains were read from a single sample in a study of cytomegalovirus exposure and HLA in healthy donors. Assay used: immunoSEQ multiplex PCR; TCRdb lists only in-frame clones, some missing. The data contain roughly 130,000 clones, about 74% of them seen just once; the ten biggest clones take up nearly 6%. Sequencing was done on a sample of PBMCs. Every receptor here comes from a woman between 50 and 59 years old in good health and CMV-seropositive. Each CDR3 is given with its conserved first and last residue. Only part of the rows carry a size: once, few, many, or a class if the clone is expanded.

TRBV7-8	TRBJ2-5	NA	CASSLEPSKRAQYF
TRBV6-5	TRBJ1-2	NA	CASSPVRAGGGYTF
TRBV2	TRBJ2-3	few	CASERRGGQDTQYF
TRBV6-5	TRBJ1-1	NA	CASSYSGGHTEAFF
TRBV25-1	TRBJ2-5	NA	CASSEYDLGLETQYF
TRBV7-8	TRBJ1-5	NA	CASGIGVNQPQHF
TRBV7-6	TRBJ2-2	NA	CASSFWQNPTGELFF
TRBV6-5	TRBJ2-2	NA	CASRPKGYPGELFF
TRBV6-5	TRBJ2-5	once	CASSYSRPGTKETQYF
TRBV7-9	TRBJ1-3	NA	CASSLTGSSGNTIYF
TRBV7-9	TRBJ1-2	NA	CASSSEGQGGYTF
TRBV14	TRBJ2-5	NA	CASSQQGKETQYF
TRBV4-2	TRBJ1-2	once	CASKSNPGGYTF
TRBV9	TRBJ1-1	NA	CASSADWSAEAFF